The 17 T cell receptor beta chains given below trace back to one sample, sequenced in a study of blood T cell repertoires in COVID-19. Repertoires were generated with immunoSEQ multiplex PCR, while TCRdb's copy carries only in-frame clones and drops some. Here the sample spans 650,000 to 800,000 clones, around 89% being singletons. The specimen was peripheral blood. The receptors were gathered from a woman aged 18-35 years with acute or convalescent COVID-19.

In this sample, this clone turned up once. This rearrangement joins TRBV6-1 to TRBJ1-5; no clear D gene. There are 13 residues in the CDR3. Germline V gives CDR1 MNHNS, CDR2 SASEGT. V lost 3 bases and J lost 6, with 9 bases in between. DNA for the CDR3: TGTGCCAGCAGTGAGTACCGGTCTCAGCCCCAGCATTTT. Translation: CASSEYRSQPQHF.

The chain carries TRBV25-1 and TRBJ1-2; D is possibly TRBD1 (6 bases). The germline V and J ends were trimmed by 9 bases and 4 bases, with 15 bases remaining between them. Germline V gene sequence: CDR1 MGHDK, CDR2 SYGVNS. The length of the CDR3 is 13 residues. The CDR3 loop is CASSGHTVYGYTF. As DNA, the CDR3 is TGTGCCAGTTCGGGACATACGGTCTATGGCTACACCTTC.

On this clone: Other nucleotide sequences from this sample produce the same CDR3. This chain uses TRBV7-8 with TRBJ2-7, with 8 bases identical to TRBD1. J lost 2 bases, V lost 4 bases, and 4 bases had no gene match. The CDR3 consists of 14 residues. From germline, CDR1 is SGHVS and CDR2 FQNEAQ. The CDR3 loop is CASSSRTGTYEQYF. DNA of the CDR3: TGTGCCAGCAGCTCGCGGACAGGGACCTACGAGCAGTACTTC.

The chain has TRBV2 and TRBJ1-5; TRBD1 might be the D (6 bases). The germline gives CDR1 SNHLY, CDR2 FYNNEI. The CDR3 has 13 residues. Trimming cost V 4 bases and J 7 bases, with 11 bases left between them. In nucleotides, the CDR3 is TGTGCCAGCAGTGCACAGGGCGGGCAGCCCCAGCATTTT. This codes for CASSAQGGQPQHF.

The chain carries TRBV6-5 and TRBJ1-1; TRBD1 might be the D (6 bases). CDR1 and CDR2 (germline): MNHEY, SVGAGI. The CDR3 spans 13 residues. Trimming stripped 11 bases from V and 7 bases from J, with 20 bases between. The CDR3 reads CAGTHGGGLEAFF. CDR3 DNA: TGTGCCGGAACGCATGGGGGGGGGCTTGAAGCTTTCTTT.

The chain has TRBV7-9 and TRBJ1-2; 7 nucleotides line up with TRBD1. The germline V gene encodes CDR1 SEHNR and CDR2 FQNEAQ (reference sequence). V lost 5 bases and J lost 8; bases outside the gene matches: 14. This CDR3 is 15 amino acids long. The CDR3 DNA follows: TGTGCCAGCAGCCTCCCAATGGGACAGACGATCGGCTACACCTTC. Translation: CASSLPMGQTIGYTF.

The chain carries TRBV19 and TRBJ1-2, with 11 positions matching TRBD1. The germline CDR1 and CDR2 sequences are LNHDA and SQIVND (reference sequence). V was pared by 6 bases and J by 9 bases, with 12 bases of the junction left unmatched. This CDR3 comprises 15 residues. CDR3 bases: TGTGCCAGTAGGCTGACCGGGACAGGGGGTGTGAGCTACACCTTC. The encoded protein is CASRLTGTGGVSYTF.

This clone occurred a few times. V usage is TRBV7-9 and J usage is TRBJ1-3; TRBD1 matches 8 bases. The ends lost 4 bases at V and 2 bases at J; junction bases unmatched: 7. The germline V gene has CDR1 SEHNR and CDR2 FQNEAQ (reference sequence). CDR3 length equals 16 residues. As DNA, the CDR3 is TGTGCCAGCAGCTACGCCCAGACAGGGGCTGGAAACACCATATATTTT. Its protein product is CASSYAQTGAGNTIYF.

The chain has TRBV4-3 and TRBJ2-7; the match to TRBD1 covers 8 bases. Losses at the gene ends were 3 bases for V and 3 bases for J; bases not matched to a gene: 7. This CDR3 has 15 amino acids. Germline V gene data show CDR1 as LGHNA and CDR2 as YSLEER. The CDR3, as DNA: TGCGCCAGCAGCCAGGCGTACGGGACAGGCTACGAGCAGTACTTC. This sequence encodes CASSQAYGTGYEQYF.

The chain recombines TRBV4-1 with TRBJ2-1; 10 bases align to TRBD2. V shed 1 base and J 3 bases; nucleotides not matched to a gene: 3. The CDR3 has 16 residues. The V gene's germline CDR1 is MGHRA and CDR2 YSYEKL. The CDR3 region has the DNA TGCGCCAGCAGCCAAGTAAAGCGGGGGGGCTACAATGAGCAGTTCTTC. This encodes CASSQVKRGGYNEQFF.

This clone was seen once. The chain links TRBV11-1 to TRBJ1-1; D is ambiguous. The CDR3 length is 15 residues. The germline V gene has CDR1 SGHAT and CDR2 FQDESV (reference sequence). V shed 2 bases and J shed 4 bases, with 14 bases lying between them. CDR3 loop: CASSLIQVGSTEAFF. CDR3 bases: TGTGCCAGCAGCTTAATTCAGGTGGGGAGCACTGAAGCTTTCTTT. The complete variable domain, with remaining parts taken from reference TRBV11-1 and TRBJ1-1, reads EAEVAQSPRYKITEKSQAVAFWCDPISGHATLYWYRQILGQGPELLVQFQDESVVDDSQLPKDRFSAERLKGVDSTLKIQPAELGDSAMYLCASSLIQVGSTEAFFGQGTRLTVV.

This chain uses TRBV24-1 with TRBJ1-2; 11 bases agree with TRBD1. Trimming took 4 bases from V and 2 from J; bases not matched to a gene: 8. Germline CDR1 is KGHDR and CDR2 is SFDVKD. The CDR3 runs to 17 residues. CDR3 sequence: CATSDSGQGAHNYGYTF. The CDR3, as DNA: TGTGCCACCAGTGACTCCGGACAGGGGGCGCACAACTATGGCTACACCTTC.

This sequence joins TRBV12-5 and TRBJ1-2, with a weak D call TRBD1 (5 bases). The CDR3 extends over 13 amino acids. V was trimmed by 7 bases and J by 5 bases, leaving 14 bases between them. Germline CDR1 and CDR2: LGHNT and FRNRAP. The CDR3 DNA is TGTGCTAGTGATCTTCAGGGTTCTTATGGCTACACCTTC. It yields the protein CASDLQGSYGYTF.

This rearrangement joins TRBV20-1 to TRBJ1-2; D is perhaps TRBD1 (6 bases). The CDR3 extends over 12 amino acids. Germline values: CDR1 DFQATT, CDR2 SNEGSKA (reference sequence). V was pared by 3 bases and J by 8 bases, with 13 bases between. CDR3 amino acids: CSASQRGGGYTF. The CDR3 bases are TGCAGTGCTAGTCAGAGGGGGGGAGGCTACACCTTC.

This chain uses TRBV4-3 with TRBJ2-6, with 7 bases aligning to TRBD2. This CDR3 contains 17 residues. Germline values: CDR1 LGHNA, CDR2 YSLEER. V shed 5 bases and J 4 bases; nucleotides not matched to a gene: 11. CDR3 region: CASSSQGGVAGANVLTF. Here the CDR3 DNA reads TGCGCCAGCAGCTCTCAGGGAGGGGTGGCCGGGGCCAACGTCCTGACTTTC.

The chain is built from TRBV7-2 and TRBJ2-1; D gene unclear. The CDR3 has 14 residues. Germline V gives CDR1 SGHTA, CDR2 FQGNSA. V shed 1 base and J shed 4 bases, with 8 bases lying between them. The CDR3 region is CASSLEYSYNEQFF. The DNA of the CDR3 is TGTGCCAGCAGCTTAGAGTACTCTTACAATGAGCAGTTCTTC.

This chain joins TRBV7-9 and TRBJ1-2, with 10 bases fitting TRBD1. The V and J ends lost 6 bases and 9 bases, in that order; junction bases with no gene match: 4. Germline assignment: CDR1 SEHNR and CDR2 FQNEAQ (reference sequence). This CDR3 spans 12 amino acids. Here the CDR3 reads CASRGQGKRYTF. Here the CDR3 DNA reads TGTGCCAGCAGGGGACAGGGGAAGCGCTACACCTTC.